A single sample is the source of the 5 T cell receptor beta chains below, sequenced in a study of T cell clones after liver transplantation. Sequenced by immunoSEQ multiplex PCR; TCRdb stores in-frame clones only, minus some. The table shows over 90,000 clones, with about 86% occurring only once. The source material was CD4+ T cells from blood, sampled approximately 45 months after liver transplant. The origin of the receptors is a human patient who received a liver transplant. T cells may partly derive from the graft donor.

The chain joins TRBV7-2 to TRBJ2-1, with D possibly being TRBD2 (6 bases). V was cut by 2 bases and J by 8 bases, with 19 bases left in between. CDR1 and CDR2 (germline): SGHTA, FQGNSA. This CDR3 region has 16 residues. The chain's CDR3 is CASSLRGSDYEDEQFF. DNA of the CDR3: TGTGCCAGCAGCTTACGGGGGAGCGACTATGAGGATGAGCAGTTCTTC.

The CDR3 protein is CASVTGMGTRATGELFF. The CDR3, as DNA: TGTGCCAGCGTGACAGGGATGGGAACAAGAGCCACCGGGGAGCTGTTTTTT. V gene TRBV2 combines with J gene TRBJ2-2; TRBD1 matches at 7 bases. In germline, CDR1 is SNHLY, CDR2 FYNNEI. The CDR3 consists of 17 residues. After removal of 8 bases from V and 4 bases from J, the junction contained 16 bases not matched to a gene.

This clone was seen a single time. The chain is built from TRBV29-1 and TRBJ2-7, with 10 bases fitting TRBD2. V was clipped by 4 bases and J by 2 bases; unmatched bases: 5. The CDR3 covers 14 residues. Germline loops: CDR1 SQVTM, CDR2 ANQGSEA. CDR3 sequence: CSVGPGLATYEQYF. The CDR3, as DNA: TGCAGCGTTGGGCCGGGACTAGCGACCTACGAGCAGTACTTC.

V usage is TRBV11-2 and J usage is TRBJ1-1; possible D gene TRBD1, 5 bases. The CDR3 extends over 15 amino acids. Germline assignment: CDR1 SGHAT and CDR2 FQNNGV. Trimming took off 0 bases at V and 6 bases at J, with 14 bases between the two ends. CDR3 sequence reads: CASSLDGGWRAEAFF. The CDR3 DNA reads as TGTGCCAGCAGCTTAGATGGGGGGTGGAGAGCTGAAGCTTTCTTT.

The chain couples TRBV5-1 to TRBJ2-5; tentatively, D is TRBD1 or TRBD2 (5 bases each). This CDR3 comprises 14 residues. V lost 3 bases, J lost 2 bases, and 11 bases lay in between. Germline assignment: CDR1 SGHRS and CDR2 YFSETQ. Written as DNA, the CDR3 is TGCGCCAGCAGCTCGGGACGGAAGCAAGAGACCCAGTACTTC. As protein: CASSSGRKQETQYF.